This T cell receptor beta chain emerged from a study of shared clonotypes between healthy human individuals. Only CD45RO-negative cells positively selected for CCR7 counted as naive CD8 cells, so terminally differentiated effector memory CD45RA+ cells were excluded. Clones were sequenced by immunoSEQ multiplex PCR, and TCRdb holds only the in-frame ones, with some missing. Of about 2.1 million clones listed, just over 90% are singletons. V was pared by 6 bases and J by 4 bases, with 18 bases between. Germline V gene data show CDR1 as MNHNY and CDR2 as SVGAGI (reference sequence). This CDR3 has 15 residues.

The sample taken for sequencing was naive CD8+ T cells from PBMCs. The TCR sequence derives from a man aged 18 to 30 in good health. Some clones in this sample may be carry-over from other donors' samples. The chain joins TRBV6-6 to TRBJ2-5; D may be TRBD1 (6 bases). The CDR3: CASSPRHRVAETQYF. The CDR3 bases are TGTGCCAGCAGCCCGAGACACAGGGTTGCAGAGACCCAGTACTTC.